The T cell receptor beta chain under discussion was sequenced for a study of blood T cells in healthy people across ages. Study-wide points: Estimated diversity that came from one million T cells was considered an underestimate.

Notes on this clonotype: Its specificity is not known.

CDR1 and CDR2 (germline): SGHRS, YFSETQ. The CDR3 is 13 residues long. V dropped 7 bases and J dropped 13; count of bases not matched to a gene: 9. A J-beta primer mix and a sample-barcoded 5' primer were used in a second PCR of roughly 6 to 12 cycles. Individual samples furnished no less than 2.5 million CDR3-containing paired-end reads apiece. TCRdb reprocessed the 5' RACE reads with MiXCR, giving one entry per CDR3 protein. The repertoire holds about 1,600,000 distinct CDR3 sequences, 35% to 45% seen once, with roughly 7.9% in the top ten. Each of the donors had around 10 milliliters of peripheral blood drawn into EDTA-treated Vacutainer tubes.

The sequence was collected from a woman aged 18-29 years in good health. The specimen was blood. This chain joins TRBV5-1 and TRBJ2-4, with 12 bases fitting TRBD2. The CDR3: CASRTSGTGEQYF. The CDR3 bases are TGCGCCAGCCGGACTAGCGGGACGGGAGAGCAGTACTTC.